The 32 T cell receptor beta chains reported below all come from one sample, sequenced in a study of regulatory T cells in long-lasting Graves disease. Relying on iRepertoire HTBI primers and Arm-PCR of CDR3 regions, the team built TCR beta libraries. TCRdb itself ran the multiplex PCR reads through MiXCR, one entry per CDR3 protein. The data contain 450,000 to 600,000 distinct CDR3 sequences, approximately 15% of them singletons. Sample time point: newly diagnosed GD, antithyroid drugs for less than 3 months. PBMC-extracted RNA yielded the TCR library. These data are also associated with another study on T cells in Graves' hyperthyroidism and ophthalmopathy.

This specimen consisted of peripheral blood mononuclear cells (PBMCs), obtained at new diagnosis, from a patient treated with antithyroid drugs. Every receptor here comes from a man aged 30-40 years with Graves disease.

Many counts were recorded for this clonotype. The J gene is TRBJ1-1, the V gene TRBV20-1; 7 positions match TRBD1. V lost 0 bases to trimming and J lost 0 bases; unmatched junction nucleotides: 16. This CDR3 has 19 amino acids. The V gene's germline CDR1 is DFQATT and CDR2 SNEGSKA (reference sequence). The DNA of the CDR3 is TGCAGTGCTAGAGATCGGCGAAGACAGGGTTGGGACATGAACACTGAAGCTTTCTTT. This codes for CSARDRRRQGWDMNTEAFF.

This clonotype has just a few counts. The chain is built from TRBV20-1 and TRBJ2-5, with TRBD2 matching 14 bases. Germline V CDR1 and CDR2: DFQATT, SNEGSKA (reference sequence). This CDR3 region has 16 residues. Trimming at V came to 5 bases and at J to 3 bases, leaving 8 bases not matched to a gene. The CDR3, as DNA: TGCAGTGCTCTGAAAGGGACTAGCGGGAGTGAAGAGACCCAGTACTTC. It specifies CSALKGTSGSEETQYF.

This clonotype has at least ten counts. V and J are TRBV7-2 and TRBJ2-5; D is unclear. Looked up from germline, CDR1 is SGHTA and CDR2 is FQGNSA. Deletions cut 5 bases from V and 0 bases from J, with 16 bases between. The CDR3 runs to 16 residues. CDR3 DNA sequence: TGTGCCAGCAGCCCCCCCCCAGCGACTTACCAAGAGACCCAGTACTTC. Encoded protein: CASSPPPATYQETQYF.

This clonotype was observed many times. The gene calls are TRBV2 and TRBJ1-5; 7 bases match TRBD1. The V gene's germline CDR1 is SNHLY and CDR2 FYNNEI. The CDR3 extends over 15 amino acids. After removal of 6 bases from V and 2 bases from J, the junction contained 7 bases not matched to a gene. CDR3 amino acids: CASRPTGNRNQPQHF. The CDR3 nucleotides read TGTGCCAGCAGGCCGACAGGGAATCGCAATCAGCCCCAGCATTTT.

The chain recombines TRBV20-1 with TRBJ2-1; the D gene is possibly TRBD2 (6 bases). The germline CDR1 and CDR2 sequences are DFQATT and SNEGSKA (reference sequence). The CDR3 covers 15 residues. Trimming pared 8 bases from V and 4 bases from J, leaving 21 bases between. CDR3 protein: CSSLGSGELYNEQFF. The CDR3 coding sequence is TGCAGTTCCCTCGGGTCGGGGGAGCTGTACAATGAGCAGTTCTTC.

The gene calls are TRBV7-9 and TRBJ2-7; 8 nucleotides align to TRBD2. V dropped 5 bases and J dropped 0; count of bases not matched to a gene: 21. Germline CDR1 SEHNR, CDR2 FQNEAQ (reference sequence). This CDR3 has 20 amino acids. The CDR3 coding sequence is TGTGCCAGCAGCCGACCCCCTCGGGATAGCGGGACTCTTAGCTCCTACGAGCAGTACTTC. This translates into CASSRPPRDSGTLSSYEQYF.

This clonotype was counted only a few times. V and J are TRBV12-3 or TRBV12-4 and TRBJ2-2, with D unresolved. CDR3 length equals 16 residues. V was cut by 2 bases and J by 3 bases, with 13 bases left in between. CDR3 DNA: TGTGCCAGCAGTTTAATGAGAGGTGCAGACACCGGGGAGCTGTTTTTT. This codes for CASSLMRGADTGELFF.

This clonotype was seen a few times. The V call is TRBV18, the J call TRBJ2-7, with D possibly matching TRBD1 (6 bases). CDR1 is KGHSH and CDR2 is LQKENI in the germline V gene. V dropped 0 bases and J dropped 3 bases, with 9 bases sitting between them. The CDR3 length is 14 residues. CDR3 protein: CASSPPGQNYEQYF. CDR3 in DNA: TGTGCCAGCTCACCACCGGGACAAAACTACGAGCAGTACTTC.

In the case of this clonotype: This may be a read error: a much more frequent sequence differs by one nucleotide. The chain is built from TRBV3-1 and TRBJ2-1; TRBD2 matches at 11 bases. Germline values: CDR1 LGHDT, CDR2 YNNKEL (reference sequence). This CDR3 spans 15 amino acids. V shed 3 bases, J shed 9 bases, and the junction held 7 bases outside the gene matches. CDR3 sequence: CASSQTSGIRSEQFF. In DNA form, the CDR3 reads TGTGCCAGCAGCCAGACTAGCGGGATCCGTAGTGAGCAGTTCTTC.

This clonotype has ten or more counts. CDR3 bases: TGTGCCAGCAGTTTGAGGTCTTATAACTATGGCTACACCTTC. It encodes CASSLRSYNYGYTF. J is TRBJ1-2 and V is TRBV12-3 or TRBV12-4, with D hard to call. The V gene lost 3 bases and the J gene lost 1 base, with 9 bases spanning the gap. This CDR3 has 14 amino acids.

With regard to this clonotype: At one boundary the junction diverges from the germline segment, which might be a read error. The chain joins TRBV6-5 to TRBJ2-7; D call uncertain. Germline lookup yields CDR1 MNHEY and CDR2 SVGAGI. The CDR3 contains 13 residues. This chain's CDR3 is CTSSLSGDYEQYF. CDR3 DNA sequence: TGTACCAGCAGTTTGTCCGGAGACTACGAGCAGTACTTC.

The table lists this clonotype with a few counts. V is TRBV5-6 and J is TRBJ1-3, with unresolved D. V lost 4 bases and J lost 0, with 8 bases in between. The CDR3 contains 14 residues. Germline V lookup: CDR1 SGHDT, CDR2 YYEEEE. The CDR3 coding sequence is TGTGCCAGCAGCCGGGCCAACTCTGGAAACACCATATATTTT. Protein: CASSRANSGNTIYF.

In its sample, this clonotype was seen many times. This chain uses TRBV6-1 with TRBJ1-2; no reliable D call. Germline CDR1 MNHNS, CDR2 SASEGT. V was shortened by 2 bases and J by 5 bases, with 3 bases between the two germline ends. CDR3 length: 11 residues. The CDR3 protein is CASSELYGYTF. DNA for the CDR3: TGTGCCAGCAGTGAATTGTATGGCTACACCTTC.

The table lists this clonotype with many counts. The chain combines TRBV12-3 or TRBV12-4 with TRBJ1-1; 10 positions match TRBD1. The CDR3 is 16 amino acids. J lost 1 base, V lost 7 bases, and 9 bases had no gene match. The CDR3 coding sequence is TGTGCCAGCACCTTAGGACAGGGGGTACCGAACACTGAAGCTTTCTTT. Translating gives CASTLGQGVPNTEAFF.

This clonotype was found many times. This sequence joins TRBV28 and TRBJ1-4; D perhaps matches TRBD1 (5 bases). The CDR3 is made up of 14 amino acids. CDR1 and CDR2 from the germline V gene are MDHEN and SYDVKM. The germline V and J ends were trimmed by 5 bases and 8 bases, with 15 bases remaining between them. The CDR3: CASSRESGYEKLFF. In nucleotides, the CDR3 is TGTGCCAGCAGTCGAGAATCAGGGTACGAAAAACTGTTTTTT. The complete variable domain, with remaining parts taken from reference TRBV28 and TRBJ1-4, reads DVKVTQSSRYLVKRTGEKVFLECVQDMDHENMFWYRQDPGLGLRLIYFSYDVKMKEKGDIPEGYSVSREKKERFSLILESASTNQTSMYLCASSRESGYEKLFFGSGTQLSVL.

This clonotype was seen at least ten times. The chain employs TRBV28 and TRBJ1-2, with D possibly TRBD1 on 5 matching bases. Germline lookup yields CDR1 MDHEN and CDR2 SYDVKM. With 2 bases removed from V and 8 bases from J, the gap between germline ends came to 9 bases. This CDR3 is built from 12 residues. CDR3 protein: CASSLGGRGYTF. For the CDR3, the DNA is TGTGCCAGCAGTTTAGGGGGTAGGGGCTACACCTTC.

There are many counts of this clonotype. The rearrangement joins TRBV20-1 to TRBJ2-3, with 7 bases identical to TRBD2. Germline CDR1 is DFQATT and CDR2 is SNEGSKA (reference sequence). This CDR3 region has 13 residues. J lost 3 bases, V lost 5 bases, and 5 bases had no gene match. CDR3 nucleotides: TGCAGTGCTGAGGGAGGGAGAACAGATACGCAGTATTTT. Translated, it gives CSAEGGRTDTQYF.

This clonotype was seen at least ten times. The chain carries TRBV6-1 and TRBJ1-1; D is undetermined. CDR1 and CDR2 (germline): MNHNS, SASEGT. Trimming took 6 bases from V and 3 from J, leaving 14 bases between them. The CDR3 is made up of 14 amino acids. CDR3 loop: CASRQPGQDTEAFF. The CDR3, as DNA: TGTGCCAGCAGACAACCGGGCCAGGACACTGAAGCTTTCTTT.

This clonotype was observed at least ten times. V is TRBV9 and J is TRBJ2-2, with D tentatively TRBD1 or TRBD2 (5 bases each). The CDR3 spans 15 residues. From germline, CDR1 is SGDLS and CDR2 YYNGEE. V was pared by 3 bases and J by 7 bases, with 16 bases between. The CDR3 reads CASSAPGRWGGELFF. In DNA form, the CDR3 reads TGTGCCAGCAGCGCGCCGGGGCGATGGGGCGGGGAGCTGTTTTTT.

As for this clonotype: Because it lacks the conserved phenylalanine or tryptophan at the end, this CDR3 is likely a read error. V and J are TRBV7-9 and TRBJ1-1, with 9 bases that match TRBD1. The CDR3 has 16 amino acids. The V gene end was trimmed by 5 bases and the J gene end by 6 bases; junction bases not matched to a gene: 13. CDR1 is SEHNR and CDR2 is FQNEAQ in the germline V gene (reference sequence). CDR3 sequence (DNA): TGTGCCAGCAGCCCACGGACAGGGGCGGTTCTACCTGAAGCTTTCCTT. It codes for CASSPRTGAVLPEAFL.

This clonotype was seen a single time. This chain joins TRBV7-9 and TRBJ2-2; unclear D gene. Trimming stripped 1 base from V and 7 bases from J, with 7 bases between. The CDR3 has 13 residues. The germline V gene has CDR1 SEHNR and CDR2 FQNEAQ (reference sequence). This chain's CDR3 is CASSLDQGGELFF. The CDR3 nucleotides are TGTGCCAGCAGCTTAGATCAAGGCGGGGAGCTGTTTTTT. Together with reference TRBV7-9 and TRBJ2-2, the CDR3 gives the full variable domain: DTGVSQNPRHKITKRGQNVTFRCDPISEHNRLYWYRQTLGQGPEFLTYFQNEAQLEKSRLLSDRFSAERPKGSFSTLEIQRTEQGDSAMYLCASSLDQGGELFFGEGSRLTVL.

This clonotype has at least ten counts. The J gene is TRBJ2-2, the V gene TRBV2; D gene unclear. In germline, CDR1 is SNHLY, CDR2 FYNNEI. The CDR3 spans 14 residues. The V gene lost 7 bases and the J gene lost 0 bases, with 9 bases spanning the gap. The DNA for the CDR3 is TGTGCCAGCATGGAGATGGCGAACACCGGGGAGCTGTTTTTT. It is translated as CASMEMANTGELFF.

There are a few counts of this clonotype. The V call is TRBV15, the J call TRBJ2-7; the D gene is possibly TRBD2 (7 bases). The V and J ends lost 8 bases and 5 bases respectively, with 13 bases between them. Germline V gene lookup returns CDR1 LNHNV and CDR2 YYDKDF (reference sequence). The CDR3 totals 12 residues. This chain's CDR3 is CATGGALNEQYF. The DNA of the CDR3 is TGTGCCACCGGGGGGGCTTTAAACGAGCAGTACTTC.

V is TRBV3-1 and J is TRBJ1-1; 10 bases align to TRBD1. Per germline, CDR1 LGHDT and CDR2 YNNKEL (reference sequence). The CDR3 length is 17 residues. V shed 4 bases, J shed 1 base, and the junction held 9 bases outside the gene matches. Written as DNA, the CDR3 is TGTGCCAGCAGCCCCGTAATCGGACAGGGGGAGAACACTGAAGCTTTCTTT. Its protein is CASSPVIGQGENTEAFF. The variable domain in full, completed from reference TRBV3-1 and TRBJ1-1, reads DTAVSQTPKYLVTQMGNDKSIKCEQNLGHDTMYWYKQDSKKFLKIMFSYNNKELIINETVPNRFSPKSPDKAHLNLHINSLELGDSAVYFCASSPVIGQGENTEAFFGQGTRLTVV.

The rearrangement joins TRBV20-1 to TRBJ1-1; D ambiguous. Trimming took off 5 bases at V and 0 bases at J, with 16 bases between the two ends. This CDR3 region has 15 residues. Germline V gene data show CDR1 as DFQATT and CDR2 as SNEGSKA (reference sequence). The CDR3 bases are TGCAGTGCTGAGCAAAGGGTGGAGATGAACACTGAAGCTTTCTTT. Translated, it gives CSAEQRVEMNTEAFF.

At least ten counts were recorded for this clonotype. The rearrangement joins TRBV2 to TRBJ1-2; 8 bases agree with TRBD1. The CDR3 extends over 13 amino acids. Germline CDR1 is SNHLY and CDR2 is FYNNEI. With V trimmed by 1 base and J by 5 bases, 0 bases remained unmatched. This CDR3 reads CASSEGDRYGYTF. DNA for the CDR3: TGTGCCAGCAGTGAAGGGGACAGGTATGGCTACACCTTC.

There are many counts of this clonotype. The chain uses TRBV10-3 and TRBJ2-1, with 10 bases identical to TRBD2. The CDR3 sequence is 15 residues long. J gave up 3 bases and V 5 bases, and 4 bases lay outside the gene matches. The germline V gene encodes CDR1 ENHRY and CDR2 SYGVKD. CDR3 loop: CAISSQREGYNEQFF. The CDR3 bases are TGTGCCATCAGTTCCCAGCGGGAGGGCTACAATGAGCAGTTCTTC.

This clonotype was detected many times. V is TRBV6-1 and J is TRBJ1-1, with 7 bases identical to TRBD1. V shed 7 bases, J shed 4 bases, and the junction held 9 bases outside the gene matches. CDR1 MNHNS and CDR2 SASEGT come from the germline V gene. The CDR3 has 14 amino acids. CDR3 loop: CASTRRGSGTEAFF. CDR3 bases: TGTGCCAGCACCCGCAGGGGGAGTGGCACTGAAGCTTTCTTT.

With regard to this clonotype: A much larger clone differs from this one at a single base, so this may be a read error. V gene TRBV7-8 combines with J gene TRBJ2-6; 10 bases match TRBD1. This CDR3 spans 19 amino acids. Looked up from germline, CDR1 is SGHVS and CDR2 is FQNEAQ. CDR3 sequence: CAISLPGTGEPSGANVLTF. In nucleotides, the CDR3 is TGTGCCATCAGCCTTCCCGGGACAGGGGAACCTTCTGGGGCCAACGTCCTGACTTTC.

This CDR3 reads CSGGGNQETQYF. Written as DNA, the CDR3 is TGCAGTGGGGGGGGGAATCAAGAGACCCAGTACTTC. The chain uses TRBV20-1 and TRBJ2-5; 7 nucleotides agree with TRBD2. The V and J ends lost 7 bases and 2 bases, in that order; junction bases with no gene match: 4. This CDR3 has 12 residues. Germline lookup yields CDR1 DFQATT and CDR2 SNEGSKA (reference sequence).

A note on this clonotype: A junction boundary mismatches the germline segment, possibly from a read error. This chain joins TRBV3-1 and TRBJ2-1, with a tentative D call TRBD2 (5 bases). The CDR3 covers 14 residues. Germline V gene lookup returns CDR1 LGHDT and CDR2 YNNKEL (reference sequence). This chain's CDR3 is CASSQVITVGEQSF. The CDR3 DNA is TGTGCCAGCAGCCAAGTTATTACGGTCGGGGAGCAGTCCTTC.

The rearrangement links TRBV30 to TRBJ2-3; the match to TRBD2 covers 9 bases. CDR3 length equals 15 residues. Germline CDR1 is GTSNPN and CDR2 is SVGIG (reference sequence). Trimming took 2 bases from V and 1 from J; bases not matched to a gene: 4. CDR3 in amino acids: CAWSKVAGGTDTQYF. The CDR3 region has the DNA TGTGCCTGGAGTAAGGTAGCGGGAGGCACAGATACGCAGTATTTT.